This T cell receptor (beta chain) was sequenced in a study of CD8 T cells in Susac syndrome. V dropped 7 bases and J dropped 0; count of bases not matched to a gene: 9. The CDR3 covers 17 residues. With random hexamers, reverse transcription was performed on roughly 0.45 to 1 ug of RNA. TCRdb used MiXCR to reprocess the immunoSEQ multiplex PCR reads, holding one entry per CDR3 protein. The data contain about 200,000 distinct CDR3 sequences, nearly 95% of them seen just once; the ten biggest clones take up roughly 0.088%. V usage is TRBV12-3 or TRBV12-4 and J usage is TRBJ1-4; 9 nucleotides match TRBD1. Material for sequencing was CD4+ T cells from PBMCs. The TCR comes from a human donor with multiple sclerosis. The CDR3 coding sequence is TGTGCCAGCAATCCGGGACAGGGAAGAACAACTAATGAAAAACTGTTTTTT. Its translation is CASNPGQGRTTNEKLFF.